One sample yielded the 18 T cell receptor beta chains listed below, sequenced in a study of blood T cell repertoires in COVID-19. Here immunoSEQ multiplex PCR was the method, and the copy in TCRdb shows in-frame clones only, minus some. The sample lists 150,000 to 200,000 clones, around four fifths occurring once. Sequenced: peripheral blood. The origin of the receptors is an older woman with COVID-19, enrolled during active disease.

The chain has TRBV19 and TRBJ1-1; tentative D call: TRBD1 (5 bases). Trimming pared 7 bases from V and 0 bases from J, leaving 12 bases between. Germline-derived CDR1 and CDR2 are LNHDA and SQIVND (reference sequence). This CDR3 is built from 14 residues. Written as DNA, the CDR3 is TGTGCCAGTACCCAGACAGTTTTGAACACTGAAGCTTTCTTT. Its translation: CASTQTVLNTEAFF.

The CDR3 nucleotides read TGTGCCTTCGGGACAGGGGTTCATGGCTACACCTTC. As protein: CAFGTGVHGYTF. The chain links TRBV28 to TRBJ1-2, with 10 bases identical to TRBD1. This CDR3 region has 12 residues. The V segment lost 11 bases and the J segment 6 bases; nucleotides outside the gene matches: 6. Germline lookup yields CDR1 MDHEN and CDR2 SYDVKM.

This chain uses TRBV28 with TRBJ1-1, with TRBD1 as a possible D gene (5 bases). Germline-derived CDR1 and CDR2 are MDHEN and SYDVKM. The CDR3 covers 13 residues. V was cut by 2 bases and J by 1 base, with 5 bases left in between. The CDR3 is CASSLRGNTEAFF. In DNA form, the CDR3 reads TGTGCCAGCAGTTTAAGGGGGAACACTGAAGCTTTCTTT.

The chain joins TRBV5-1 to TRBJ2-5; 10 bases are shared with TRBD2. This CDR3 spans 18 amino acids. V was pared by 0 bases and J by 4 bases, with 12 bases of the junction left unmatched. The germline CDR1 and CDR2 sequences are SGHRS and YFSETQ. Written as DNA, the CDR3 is TGCGCCAGCAGCTTGGTCGTTTTGAGCGGGAGGGCAGGAGAGACCCAGTACTTC. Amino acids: CASSLVVLSGRAGETQYF. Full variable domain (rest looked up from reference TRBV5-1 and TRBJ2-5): KAGVTQTPRYLIKTRGQQVTLSCSPISGHRSVSWYQQTPGQGLQFLFEYFSETQRNKGNFPGRFSGRQFSNSRSEMNVSTLELGDSALYLCASSLVVLSGRAGETQYFGPGTRLLVL.

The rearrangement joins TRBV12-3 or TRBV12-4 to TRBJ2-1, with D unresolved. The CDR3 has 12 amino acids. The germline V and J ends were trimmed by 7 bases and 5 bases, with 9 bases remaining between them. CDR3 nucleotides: TGTGCCAGCAAGCCCCCTGACAATGAGCAGTTCTTC. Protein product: CASKPPDNEQFF.

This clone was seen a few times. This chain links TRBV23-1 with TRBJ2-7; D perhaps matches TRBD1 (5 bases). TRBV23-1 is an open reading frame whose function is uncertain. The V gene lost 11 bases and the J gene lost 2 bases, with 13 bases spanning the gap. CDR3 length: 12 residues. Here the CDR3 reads CACHTGAYEQYF. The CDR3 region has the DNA TGCGCCTGCCACACAGGTGCCTACGAGCAGTACTTC.

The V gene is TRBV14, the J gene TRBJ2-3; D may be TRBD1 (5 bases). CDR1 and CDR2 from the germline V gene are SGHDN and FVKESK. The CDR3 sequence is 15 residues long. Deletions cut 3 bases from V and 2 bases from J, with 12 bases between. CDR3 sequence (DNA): TGTGCCAGCAGCCACGACAGTCCTTACACAGATACGCAGTATTTT. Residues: CASSHDSPYTDTQYF. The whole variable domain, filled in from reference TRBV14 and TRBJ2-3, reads EAGVTQFPSHSVIEKGQTVTLRCDPISGHDNLYWYRRVMGKEIKFLLHFVKESKQDESGMPNNRFLAERTGGTYSTLKVQPAELEDSGVYFCASSHDSPYTDTQYFGPGTRLTVL.

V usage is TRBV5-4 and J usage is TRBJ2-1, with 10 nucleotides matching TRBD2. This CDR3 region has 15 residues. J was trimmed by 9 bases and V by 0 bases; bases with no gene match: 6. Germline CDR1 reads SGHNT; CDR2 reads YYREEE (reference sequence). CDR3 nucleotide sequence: TGTGCCAGCAGCTTGGCTAGCGGGAGCGATAGTGAGCAGTTCTTC. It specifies CASSLASGSDSEQFF.

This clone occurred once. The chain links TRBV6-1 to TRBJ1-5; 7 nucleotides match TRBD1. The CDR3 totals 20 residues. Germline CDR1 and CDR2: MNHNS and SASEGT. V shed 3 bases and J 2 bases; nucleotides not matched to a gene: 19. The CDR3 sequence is CASSDIRDSQGIAGNQPQHF. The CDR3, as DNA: TGTGCCAGCAGTGACATACGGGACAGTCAAGGGATAGCAGGCAATCAGCCCCAGCATTTT.

CDR3 nucleotide sequence: TGTGCCAGCAGCTTAACAGTAGGGGCTGCGGCCAATGAGCAGTTCTTC. Protein product: CASSLTVGAAANEQFF. J is TRBJ2-1 and V is TRBV7-3; tentatively, D is TRBD1 (5 bases). Trimming pared 0 bases from V and 6 bases from J, leaving 15 bases between. This CDR3 has 16 amino acids. In germline, CDR1 is SGHTA, CDR2 FQGTGA.

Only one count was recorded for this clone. The CDR3 DNA reads TGTGCCAGTAGTATTCGGCAGCTACTAGTGGGGGATACGCAGTATTTT. Amino acid sequence: CASSIRQLLVGDTQYF. V is TRBV19 and J is TRBJ2-3; tentative D call: TRBD2 (5 bases). The CDR3 runs to 16 residues. Trimming removed 3 bases at V and 6 bases at J, with 19 bases between. Per germline, CDR1 LNHDA and CDR2 SQIVND (reference sequence).

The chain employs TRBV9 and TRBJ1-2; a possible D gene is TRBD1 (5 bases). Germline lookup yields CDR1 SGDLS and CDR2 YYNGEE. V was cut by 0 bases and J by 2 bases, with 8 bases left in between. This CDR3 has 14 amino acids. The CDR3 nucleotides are TGTGCCAGCAGCGTAGGCGGGACCAACTATGGCTACACCTTC. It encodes CASSVGGTNYGYTF.

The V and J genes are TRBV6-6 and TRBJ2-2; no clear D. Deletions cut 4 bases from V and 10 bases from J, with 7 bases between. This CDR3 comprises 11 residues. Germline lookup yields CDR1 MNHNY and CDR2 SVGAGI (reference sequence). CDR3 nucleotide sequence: TGTGCCAGCAGTTCCCAGGTGGAGCTGTTTTTT. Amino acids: CASSSQVELFF.

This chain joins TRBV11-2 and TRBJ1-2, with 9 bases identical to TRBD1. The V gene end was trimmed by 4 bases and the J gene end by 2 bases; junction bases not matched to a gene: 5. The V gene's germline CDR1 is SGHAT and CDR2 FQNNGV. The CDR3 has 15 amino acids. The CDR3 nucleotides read TGTGCCAGCAGCTCCTTCGGGACAGGGAACTATGGCTACACCTTC. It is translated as CASSSFGTGNYGYTF. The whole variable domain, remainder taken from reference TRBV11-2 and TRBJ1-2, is EAGVAQSPRYKIIEKRQSVAFWCNPISGHATLYWYQQILGQGPKLLIQFQNNGVVDDSQLPKDRFSAERLKGVDSTLKIQPAKLEDSAVYLCASSSFGTGNYGYTFGSGTRLTVV.

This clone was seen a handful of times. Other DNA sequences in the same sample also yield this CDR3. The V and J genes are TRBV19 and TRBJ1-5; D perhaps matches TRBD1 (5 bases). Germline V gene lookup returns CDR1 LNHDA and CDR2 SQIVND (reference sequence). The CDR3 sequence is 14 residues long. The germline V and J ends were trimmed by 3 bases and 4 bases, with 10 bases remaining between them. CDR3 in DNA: TGTGCCAGTAGTATTCGGGGGAGTAATCAGCCCCAGCATTTT. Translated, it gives CASSIRGSNQPQHF.

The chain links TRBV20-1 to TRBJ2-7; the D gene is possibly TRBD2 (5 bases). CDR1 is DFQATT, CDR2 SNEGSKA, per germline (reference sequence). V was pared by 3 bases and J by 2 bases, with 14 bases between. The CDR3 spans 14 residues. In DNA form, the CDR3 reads TGCAGTGCTAGTGAGGGCGGGCTAGCCTACGAGCAGTACTTC. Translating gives CSASEGGLAYEQYF.

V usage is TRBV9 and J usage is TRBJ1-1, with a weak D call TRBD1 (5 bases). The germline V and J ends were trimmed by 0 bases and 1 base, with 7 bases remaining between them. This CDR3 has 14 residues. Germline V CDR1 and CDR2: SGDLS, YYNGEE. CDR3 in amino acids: CASSVGGTNTEAFF. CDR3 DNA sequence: TGTGCCAGCAGCGTAGGCGGGACGAACACTGAAGCTTTCTTT.

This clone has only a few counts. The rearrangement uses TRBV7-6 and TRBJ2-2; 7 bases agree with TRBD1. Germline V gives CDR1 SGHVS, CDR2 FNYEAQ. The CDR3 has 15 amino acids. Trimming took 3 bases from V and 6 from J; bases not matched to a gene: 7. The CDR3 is CASSFDDRVAGELFF. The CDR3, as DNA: TGTGCCAGCAGCTTTGATGACAGGGTGGCCGGGGAGCTGTTTTTT.